A selection of T cell receptor beta chains follows, all from one sample in a study of Ad26.COV2.S vaccination and SARS-CoV-2 variants. Assay used: immunoSEQ multiplex PCR; TCRdb lists only in-frame clones, some missing. Of 200,000 to 250,000 clones in the sample, 88% are singletons; the top ten hold about 11%. The sample here was peripheral blood, taken in a trial of Ad26.COV2.S vaccine versus placebo. The receptors originated from a person between 18 and 60 years old who received the Ad26.COV2.S COVID-19 vaccine or a placebo. CDR3s include the opening cysteine and the closing phenylalanine or tryptophan. The D gene is left open where the match is weak. Size values are once, few and many counts, or a class for expanded clones, and some rows have none.

TRBJ2-2,TRBD2,.,TRBV7-2,TGTGCCAGCAGAGTGAACGGGAGGGAGACCGGGGAGCTGTTTTTT,CASRVNGRETGELFF
TRBJ1-1,.,.,TRBV28,TGTGCCAGCAGTTTTTGGCGAGGGAACACTGAAGCTTTCTTT,CASSFWRGNTEAFF
TRBJ1-6,.,.,TRBV6-6,TGTGCCAGCAGTTACTCAAGGGTTGACTATAATTCACCCCTCCACTTT,CASSYSRVDYNSPLHF
TRBJ1-6,TRBD1,few,TRBV9,TGTGCCAGCAGCGTAGAGGACAGGGGCTATTCACCCCTCCACTTT,CASSVEDRGYSPLHF
TRBJ2-5,.,.,TRBV9,TGTGCCAGCAGCGTTACGGGGAAAGAGACCCAGTACTTC,CASSVTGKETQYF
TRBJ2-7,TRBD1,.,TRBV9,TGTGCCAGCAGCCCGGGACAGTACTACGAGCAGTACTTC,CASSPGQYYEQYF
TRBJ1-2,.,.,TRBV14,TGTGCCAGCAGCCCTTCGGACCCGACGAGCCGGGTAGGCTACACCTTC,CASSPSDPTSRVGYTF
TRBJ1-1,TRBD1,.,TRBV10-3,TGTGCCGCCCAGGGGGCTCAAACCACTTTGAACACTGAAGCTTTCTTT,CAAQGAQTTLNTEAFF
TRBJ2-5,.,.,TRBV7-3,TGTGCCAGCAGCTCCGGGACGCGGCAAGAGACCCAGTACTTC,CASSSGTRQETQYF
TRBJ1-1,TRBD1,.,TRBV10-2,TGCGCCAGCAGTGACTATCGAGACAGGGGCACTGAAGCTTTCTTT,CASSDYRDRGTEAFF